This T cell receptor beta chain was captured by sequencing in a study of cytomegalovirus exposure and HLA in healthy donors. Overall study results and limits: A few chains tied to CMV proved CMV antigen-specific in vitro.

The germline CDR1 and CDR2 sequences are SGHTA and FQGNSA. With V trimmed by 2 bases and J by 3 bases, 6 bases remained unmatched. The CDR3 is 16 residues long. PCR was performed using 60 Vbeta and 13 Jbeta primers. TCRdb keeps only in-frame clones here, not all; method: immunoSEQ multiplex PCR. Here the sample spans about 73,000 clones, roughly four fifths being singletons. As concerns this clone: Its target is unknown.

The specimen was PBMCs. This clonotype was sampled from a man in his 70s in good health and CMV-seronegative. This chain links TRBV7-2 with TRBJ2-3, with 9 nucleotides matching TRBD2. The CDR3 bases are TGTGCCAGCAGCTTACAAGCGGGGGGTTTGACAGATACGCAGTATTTT. This sequence encodes CASSLQAGGLTDTQYF. The complete variable domain, with remaining parts taken from reference TRBV7-2 and TRBJ2-3, reads GAGVSQSPSNKVTEKGKDVELRCDPISGHTALYWYRQSLGQGLEFLIYFQGNSAPDKSGLPSDRFSAERTGGSVSTLTIQRTQQEDSAVYLCASSLQAGGLTDTQYFGPGTRLTVL.